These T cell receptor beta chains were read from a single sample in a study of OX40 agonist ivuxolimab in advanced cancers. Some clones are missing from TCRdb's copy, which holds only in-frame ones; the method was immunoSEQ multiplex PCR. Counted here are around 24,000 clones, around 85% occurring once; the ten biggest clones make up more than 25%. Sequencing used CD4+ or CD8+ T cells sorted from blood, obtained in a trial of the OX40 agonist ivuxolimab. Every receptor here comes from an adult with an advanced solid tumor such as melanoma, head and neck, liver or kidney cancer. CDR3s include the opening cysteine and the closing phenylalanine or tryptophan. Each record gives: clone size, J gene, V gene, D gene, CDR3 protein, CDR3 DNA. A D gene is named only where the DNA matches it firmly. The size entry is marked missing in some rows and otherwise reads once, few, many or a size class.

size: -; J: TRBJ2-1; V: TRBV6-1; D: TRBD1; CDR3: CASSVRQGISNEQFF; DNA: TGTGCCAGCAGTGTCAGACAGGGAATTTCCAATGAGCAGTTCTTC
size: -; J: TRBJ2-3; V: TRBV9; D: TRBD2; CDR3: CASSPGTSGKVTDTQYF; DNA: TGTGCCAGCAGCCCAGGGACTAGCGGGAAGGTCACAGATACGCAGTATTTT
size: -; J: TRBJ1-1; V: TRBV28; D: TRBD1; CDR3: CASSFNSPRDRGLNGAFF; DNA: TGTGCCAGCAGCTTTAACTCACCCCGGGACAGGGGGCTCAATGGAGCTTTCTTT
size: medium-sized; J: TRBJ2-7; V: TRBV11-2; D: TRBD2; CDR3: CASSLVSGRLAEQYF; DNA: TGTGCCAGCAGCTTAGTTAGCGGGAGGCTTGCCGAGCAGTACTTC
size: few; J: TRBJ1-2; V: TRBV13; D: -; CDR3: CASSLDRGVHGYTF; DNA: TGTGCCAGCAGCTTAGACCGTGGGGTACATGGCTACACCTTC
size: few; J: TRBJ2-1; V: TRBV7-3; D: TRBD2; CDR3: CASSLGLAGPSKQFF; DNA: TGTGCCAGCAGCTTAGGACTAGCGGGACCGTCGAAGCAGTTCTTC
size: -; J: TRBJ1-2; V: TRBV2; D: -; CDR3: CASDRGIHYGYTF; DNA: TGTGCCAGCGATCGCGGAATTCACTATGGCTACACCTTC
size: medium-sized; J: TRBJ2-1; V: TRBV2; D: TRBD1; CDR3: CASGGQGNNEQFF; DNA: TGTGCCAGCGGAGGACAGGGTAACAATGAGCAGTTCTTC
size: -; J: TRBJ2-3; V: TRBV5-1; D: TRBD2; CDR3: CASSFGLEADTQYF; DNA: TGCGCCAGCAGCTTCGGACTAGAAGCAGATACGCAGTATTTT
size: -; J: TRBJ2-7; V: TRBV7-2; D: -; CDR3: CASSLDRGPYEQYF; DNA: TGTGCCAGCAGCTTAGATAGAGGCCCCTACGAGCAGTACTTC
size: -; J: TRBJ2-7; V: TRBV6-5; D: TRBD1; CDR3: CASSYSGTGSYEQYF; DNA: TGTGCCAGCAGTTACTCCGGGACAGGGTCCTACGAGCAGTACTTC
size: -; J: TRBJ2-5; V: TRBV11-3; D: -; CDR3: CASSSYRDKTQYF; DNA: TGTGCCAGCAGCTCCTACAGGGACAAGACCCAGTACTTC
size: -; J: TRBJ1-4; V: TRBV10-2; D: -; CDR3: CASSEPDGHEKLFF; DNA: TGCGCCAGCAGTGAGCCGGACGGACATGAAAAACTGTTTTTT
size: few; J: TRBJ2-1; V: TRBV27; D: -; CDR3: CASSLSPTYNEQFF; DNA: TGTGCCAGCAGTTTATCACCCACCTACAATGAGCAGTTCTTC
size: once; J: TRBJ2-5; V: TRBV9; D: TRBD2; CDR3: CASSAKGGAGGKETQYF; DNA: TGTGCCAGCAGCGCAAAAGGGGGAGCGGGAGGGAAAGAGACCCAGTACTTC
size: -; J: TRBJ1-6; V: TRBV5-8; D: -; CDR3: CASSWGGQGRNSPLHF; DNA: TGTGCCAGCAGCTGGGGGGGGCAGGGCAGGAATTCACCCCTCCACTTT
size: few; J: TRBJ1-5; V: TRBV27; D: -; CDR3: CASSLRQAYQPQHF; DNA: TGTGCCAGCAGTCTTCGACAGGCCTATCAGCCCCAGCATTTT
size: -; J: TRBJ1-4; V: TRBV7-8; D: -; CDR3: CASSLALATRANEKLFF; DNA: TGTGCCAGCAGCTTAGCGTTGGCAACGAGGGCTAATGAAAAACTGTTTTTT
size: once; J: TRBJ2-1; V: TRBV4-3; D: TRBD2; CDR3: CASSPAAQREFGNEQFF; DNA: TGCGCCAGCAGCCCGGCCGCACAGCGGGAGTTCGGCAATGAGCAGTTCTTC
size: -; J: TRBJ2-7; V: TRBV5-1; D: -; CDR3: CASSHVPMGEQYF; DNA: TGCGCCAGCAGTCACGTCCCGATGGGCGAGCAGTACTTC
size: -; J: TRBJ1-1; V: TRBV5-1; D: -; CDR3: CASSLVGGGDTEAFF; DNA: TGCGCCAGCAGCTTGGTGGGTGGCGGGGACACTGAAGCTTTCTTT
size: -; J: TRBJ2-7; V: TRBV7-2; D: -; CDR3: CASSSITPYEQYF; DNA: TGTGCCAGCAGCAGTATAACACCCTACGAGCAGTACTTC
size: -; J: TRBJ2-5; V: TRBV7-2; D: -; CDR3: CASSLLGSLQETQYF; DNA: TGTGCCAGCAGCTTACTCGGGAGTCTCCAAGAGACCCAGTACTTC
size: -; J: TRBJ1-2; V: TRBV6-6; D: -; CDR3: CASSYSDSYGYTF; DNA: TGTGCCAGCAGTTATTCCGACAGCTATGGCTACACCTTC
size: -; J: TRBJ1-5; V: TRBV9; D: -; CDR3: CASSVGWGNQPQHF; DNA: TGTGCCAGCAGCGTGGGTTGGGGCAATCAGCCCCAGCATTTT
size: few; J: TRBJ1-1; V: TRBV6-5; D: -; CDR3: CASTPRAAEAFF; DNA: TGTGCCAGCACTCCCAGGGCCGCTGAAGCTTTCTTT
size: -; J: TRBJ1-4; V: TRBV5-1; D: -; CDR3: CASSPYLGIATNEKLFF; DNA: TGCGCCAGCAGCCCCTATTTGGGCATTGCAACTAATGAAAAACTGTTTTTT
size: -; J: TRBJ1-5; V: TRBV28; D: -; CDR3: CASSFAASNQPQHF; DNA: TGTGCCAGCAGTTTTGCAGCTAGCAATCAGCCCCAGCATTTT
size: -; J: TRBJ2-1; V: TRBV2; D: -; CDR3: CASRSLRKWESDNEQFF; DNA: TGTGCCAGCAGATCCCTCCGTAAGTGGGAGAGCGACAATGAGCAGTTCTTC
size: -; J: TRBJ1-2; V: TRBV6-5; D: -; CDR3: CASGRTDYGYTF; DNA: TGTGCCAGCGGGAGGACGGACTATGGCTACACCTTC
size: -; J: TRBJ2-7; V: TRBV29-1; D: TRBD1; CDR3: CSVLTSGTAYEQYF; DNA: TGCAGCGTTTTAACCTCCGGGACAGCCTACGAGCAGTACTTC
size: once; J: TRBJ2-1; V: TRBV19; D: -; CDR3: CASSIVSSLNEQFF; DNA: TGTGCCAGTAGTATAGTGAGCAGCCTCAATGAGCAGTTCTTC
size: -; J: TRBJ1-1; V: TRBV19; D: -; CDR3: CASSIRLNTEAFF; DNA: TGTGCCAGTAGTATCCGCCTGAACACTGAAGCTTTCTTT
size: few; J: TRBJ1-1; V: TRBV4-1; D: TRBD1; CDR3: CASSLSGQGASNTEAFF; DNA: TGCGCCAGCAGCCTCAGCGGACAGGGGGCTTCTAACACTGAAGCTTTCTTT
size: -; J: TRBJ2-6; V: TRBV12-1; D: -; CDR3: CASSNPDIGQSRANVLTF; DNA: TGTGCCAGCAGCAATCCTGATATAGGACAAAGTCGGGCCAACGTCCTGACTTTC
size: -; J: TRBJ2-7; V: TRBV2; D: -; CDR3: CASSNLGTTTYEQYF; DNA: TGTGCCAGCAGTAACCTCGGGACAACCACCTACGAGCAGTACTTC
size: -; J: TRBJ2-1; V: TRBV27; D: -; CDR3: CASSLSGGTYNEQFF; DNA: TGTGCCAGCAGTTTATCTGGCGGGACCTACAATGAGCAGTTCTTC
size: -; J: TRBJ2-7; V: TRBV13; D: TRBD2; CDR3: CASSSAGGESEQYF; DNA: TGTGCCAGCAGCTCAGCGGGAGGTGAGAGCGAGCAGTACTTC
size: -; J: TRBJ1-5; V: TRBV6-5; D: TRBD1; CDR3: CASRPTGVYNQPQHF; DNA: TGTGCCAGCAGACCGACAGGGGTTTACAATCAGCCCCAGCATTTT
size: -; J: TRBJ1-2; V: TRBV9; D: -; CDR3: CASSVGQADGYTF; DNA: TGTGCCAGCAGCGTAGGGCAGGCGGATGGCTACACCTTC
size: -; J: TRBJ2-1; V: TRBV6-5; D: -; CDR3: CASSFREHDEQFF; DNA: TGTGCCAGCAGTTTCCGGGAGCACGATGAGCAGTTCTTC
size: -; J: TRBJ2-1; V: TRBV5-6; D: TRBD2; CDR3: CASSLAIAGSYNEQFF; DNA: TGTGCCAGCAGCTTGGCTATAGCGGGCTCCTACAATGAGCAGTTCTTC
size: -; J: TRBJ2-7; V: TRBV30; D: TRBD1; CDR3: CACRGLHLYEQYF; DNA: TGTGCCTGCAGGGGGCTCCACCTTTACGAGCAGTACTTC
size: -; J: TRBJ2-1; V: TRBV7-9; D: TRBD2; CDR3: CASSFGLAGGLGYNEQFF; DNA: TGTGCCAGCAGCTTTGGACTAGCGGGAGGCCTGGGGTACAATGAGCAGTTCTTC
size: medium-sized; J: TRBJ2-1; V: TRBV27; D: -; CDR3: CASSFRDESFYNEQFF; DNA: TGTGCCAGCAGTTTTCGGGACGAGAGTTTCTACAATGAGCAGTTCTTC
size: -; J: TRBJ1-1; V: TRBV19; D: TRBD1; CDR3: CASKGSRQGANTEAFF; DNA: TGTGCCAGTAAGGGATCGAGACAGGGGGCCAACACTGAAGCTTTCTTT
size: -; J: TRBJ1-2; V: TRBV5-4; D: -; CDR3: CASSISGATFYGYTF; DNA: TGTGCCAGCAGCATCAGTGGAGCGACTTTTTATGGCTACACCTTC